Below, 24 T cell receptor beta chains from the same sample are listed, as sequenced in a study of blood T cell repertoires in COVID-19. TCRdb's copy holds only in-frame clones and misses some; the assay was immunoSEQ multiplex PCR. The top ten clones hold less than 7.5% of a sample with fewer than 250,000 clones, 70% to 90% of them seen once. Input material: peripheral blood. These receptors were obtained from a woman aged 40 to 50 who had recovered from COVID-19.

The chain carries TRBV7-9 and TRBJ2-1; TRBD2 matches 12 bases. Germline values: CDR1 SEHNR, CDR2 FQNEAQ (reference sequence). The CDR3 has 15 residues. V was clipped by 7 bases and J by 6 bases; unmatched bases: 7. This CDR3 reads CASTLAGGPVNEQFF. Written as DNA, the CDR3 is TGTGCCAGCACCCTAGCGGGAGGGCCGGTCAATGAGCAGTTCTTC. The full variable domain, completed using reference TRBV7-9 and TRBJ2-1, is DTGVSQNPRHKITKRGQNVTFRCDPISEHNRLYWYRQTLGQGPEFLTYFQNEAQLEKSRLLSDRFSAERPKGSFSTLEIQRTEQGDSAMYLCASTLAGGPVNEQFFGPGTRLTVL.

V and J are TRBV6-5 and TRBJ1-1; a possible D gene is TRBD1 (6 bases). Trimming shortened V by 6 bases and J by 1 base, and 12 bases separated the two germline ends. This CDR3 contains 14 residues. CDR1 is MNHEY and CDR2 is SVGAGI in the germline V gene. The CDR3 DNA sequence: TGTGCCAGCAGCGCGCGGGGGCCGAACACTGAAGCTTTCTTT. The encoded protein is CASSARGPNTEAFF.

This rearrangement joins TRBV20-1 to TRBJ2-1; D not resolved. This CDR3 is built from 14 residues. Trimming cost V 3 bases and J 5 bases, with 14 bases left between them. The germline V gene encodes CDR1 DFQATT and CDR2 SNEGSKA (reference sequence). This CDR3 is CSASKNFMDNEQFF. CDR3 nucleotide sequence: TGCAGTGCTAGTAAGAACTTTATGGACAATGAGCAGTTCTTC.

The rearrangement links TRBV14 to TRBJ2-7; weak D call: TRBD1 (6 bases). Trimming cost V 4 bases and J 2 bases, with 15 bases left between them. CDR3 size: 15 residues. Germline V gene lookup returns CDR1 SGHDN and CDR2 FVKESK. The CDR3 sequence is CASSRTGHPAYEQYF. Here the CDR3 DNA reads TGTGCCAGCAGCCGAACGGGACACCCAGCCTACGAGCAGTACTTC.

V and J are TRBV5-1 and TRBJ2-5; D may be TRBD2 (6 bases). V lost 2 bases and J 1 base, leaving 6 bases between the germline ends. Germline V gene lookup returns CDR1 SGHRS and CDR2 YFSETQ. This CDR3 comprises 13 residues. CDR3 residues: CASSFSGQETQYF. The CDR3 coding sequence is TGCGCCAGCAGCTTTAGCGGCCAAGAGACCCAGTACTTC.

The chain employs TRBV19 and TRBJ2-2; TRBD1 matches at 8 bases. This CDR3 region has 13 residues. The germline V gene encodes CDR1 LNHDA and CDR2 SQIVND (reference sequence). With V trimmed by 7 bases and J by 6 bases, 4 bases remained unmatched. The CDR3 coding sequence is TGTGCCAGTACCCAGGGGGCGGCCGGGGAGCTGTTTTTT. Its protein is CASTQGAAGELFF.

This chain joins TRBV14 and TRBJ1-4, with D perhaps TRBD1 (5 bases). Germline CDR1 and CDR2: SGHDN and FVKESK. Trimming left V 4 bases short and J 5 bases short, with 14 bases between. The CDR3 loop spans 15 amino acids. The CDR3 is CASSPVGGANEKLFF. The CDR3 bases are TGTGCCAGCAGCCCCGTGGGGGGAGCGAATGAAAAACTGTTTTTT.

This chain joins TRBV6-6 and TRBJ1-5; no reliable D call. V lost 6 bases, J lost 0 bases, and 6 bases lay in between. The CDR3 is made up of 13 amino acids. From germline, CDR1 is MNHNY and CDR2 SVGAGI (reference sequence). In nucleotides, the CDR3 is TGTGCCAGCAGCCTAAATAGCAATCAGCCCCAGCATTTT. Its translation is CASSLNSNQPQHF.

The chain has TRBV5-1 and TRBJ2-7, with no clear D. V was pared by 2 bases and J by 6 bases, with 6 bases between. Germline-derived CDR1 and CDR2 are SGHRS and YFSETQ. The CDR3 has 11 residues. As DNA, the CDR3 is TGCGCCAGCAGCTTCGTCGGCGAGCAGTACTTC. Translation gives CASSFVGEQYF.

CDR3 amino acids: CASSQVRDRSYNEQFF. Here the CDR3 DNA reads TGTGCCAGCAGCCAGGTCCGGGACAGGAGCTACAATGAGCAGTTCTTC. J is TRBJ2-1 and V is TRBV3-1 (or the pseudogene TRBV3-2); TRBD1 matches 8 bases. V dropped 3 bases and J dropped 3; count of bases not matched to a gene: 7. This CDR3 comprises 16 residues. Germline assignment: CDR1 LGHDT and CDR2 YNNKEL (reference sequence).

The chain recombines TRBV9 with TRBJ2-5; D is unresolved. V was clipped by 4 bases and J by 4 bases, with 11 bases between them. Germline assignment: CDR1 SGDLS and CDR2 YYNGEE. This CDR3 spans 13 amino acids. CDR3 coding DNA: TGTGCCAGCAGCCCCCGACCGGGAGAGACCCAGTACTTC. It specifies CASSPRPGETQYF. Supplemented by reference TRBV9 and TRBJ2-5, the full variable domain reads DSGVTQTPKHLITATGQRVTLRCSPRSGDLSVYWYQQSLDQGLQFLIQYYNGEERAKGNILERFSAQQFPDLHSELNLSSLELGDSALYFCASSPRPGETQYFGPGTRLLVL.

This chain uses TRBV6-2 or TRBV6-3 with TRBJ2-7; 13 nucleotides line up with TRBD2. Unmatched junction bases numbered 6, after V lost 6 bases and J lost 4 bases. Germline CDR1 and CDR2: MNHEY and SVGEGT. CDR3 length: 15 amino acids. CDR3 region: CASSLQTSGRYEQYF. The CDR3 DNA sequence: TGTGCCAGCAGCCTCCAGACTAGCGGGAGGTACGAGCAGTACTTC.

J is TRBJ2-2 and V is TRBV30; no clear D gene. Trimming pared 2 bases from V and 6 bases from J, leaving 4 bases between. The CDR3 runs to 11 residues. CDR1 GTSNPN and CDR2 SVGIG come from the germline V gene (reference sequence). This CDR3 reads CAWSPSGELFF. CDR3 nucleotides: TGTGCCTGGAGTCCCTCCGGGGAGCTGTTTTTT.

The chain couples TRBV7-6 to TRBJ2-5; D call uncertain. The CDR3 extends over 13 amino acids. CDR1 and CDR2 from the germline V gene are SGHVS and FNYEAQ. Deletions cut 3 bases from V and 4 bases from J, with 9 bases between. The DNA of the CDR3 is TGTGCCAGCAGCTTGAGCCGAGGAGAGACCCAGTACTTC. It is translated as CASSLSRGETQYF.

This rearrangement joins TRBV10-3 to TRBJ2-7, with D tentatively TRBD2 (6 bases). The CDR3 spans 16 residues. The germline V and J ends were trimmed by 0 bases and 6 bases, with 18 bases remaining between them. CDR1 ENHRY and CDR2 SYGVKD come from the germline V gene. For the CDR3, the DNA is TGTGCCATCAGTGAGTCGACGGGGGAGGTACCCTCCGAGCAGTACTTC. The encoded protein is CAISESTGEVPSEQYF.

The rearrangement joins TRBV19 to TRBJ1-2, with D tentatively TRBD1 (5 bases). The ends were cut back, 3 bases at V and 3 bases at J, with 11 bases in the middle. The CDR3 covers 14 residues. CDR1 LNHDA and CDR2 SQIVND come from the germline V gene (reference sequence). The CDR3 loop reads CASSMYEGDYGYTF. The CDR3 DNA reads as TGTGCCAGTAGTATGTACGAAGGGGACTATGGCTACACCTTC.

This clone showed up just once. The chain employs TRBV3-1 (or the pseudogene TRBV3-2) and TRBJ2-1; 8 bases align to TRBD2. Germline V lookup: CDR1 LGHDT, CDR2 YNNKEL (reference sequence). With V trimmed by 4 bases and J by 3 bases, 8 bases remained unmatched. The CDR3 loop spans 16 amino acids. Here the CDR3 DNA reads TGTGCCAGCAGCCTCGACCGGGGGGGGGACTACAATGAGCAGTTCTTC. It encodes CASSLDRGGDYNEQFF.

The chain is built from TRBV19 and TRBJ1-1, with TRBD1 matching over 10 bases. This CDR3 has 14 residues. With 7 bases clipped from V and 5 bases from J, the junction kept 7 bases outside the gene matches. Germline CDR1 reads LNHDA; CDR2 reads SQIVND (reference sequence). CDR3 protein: CASTRDRGRTEAFF. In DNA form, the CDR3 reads TGTGCCAGTACCCGGGACAGGGGAAGGACTGAAGCTTTCTTT.

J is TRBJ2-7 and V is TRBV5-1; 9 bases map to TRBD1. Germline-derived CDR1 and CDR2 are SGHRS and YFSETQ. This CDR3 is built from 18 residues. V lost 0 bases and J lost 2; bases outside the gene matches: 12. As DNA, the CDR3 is TGCGCCAGCAGCTTGGTACCGGGACAGGGTTCCCTCACCTACGAGCAGTACTTC. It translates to CASSLVPGQGSLTYEQYF.

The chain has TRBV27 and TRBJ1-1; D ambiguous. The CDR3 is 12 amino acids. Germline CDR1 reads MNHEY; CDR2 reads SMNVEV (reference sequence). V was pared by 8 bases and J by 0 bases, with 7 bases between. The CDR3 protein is CASRTVNTEAFF. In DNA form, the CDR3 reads TGTGCCAGCCGTACAGTGAACACTGAAGCTTTCTTT.

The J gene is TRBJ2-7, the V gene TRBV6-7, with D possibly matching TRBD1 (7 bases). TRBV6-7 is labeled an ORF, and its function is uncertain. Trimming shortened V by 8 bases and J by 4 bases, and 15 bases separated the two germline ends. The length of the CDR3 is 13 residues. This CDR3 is CASRGTDYYEQYF. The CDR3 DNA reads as TGTGCCAGCCGCGGGACAGATTATTACGAGCAGTACTTC.

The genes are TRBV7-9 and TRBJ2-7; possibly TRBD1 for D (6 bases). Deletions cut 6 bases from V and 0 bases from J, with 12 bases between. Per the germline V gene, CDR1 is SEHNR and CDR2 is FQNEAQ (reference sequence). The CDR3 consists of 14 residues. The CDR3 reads CASRGATSSYEQYF. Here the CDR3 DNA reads TGTGCCAGCAGGGGGGCCACCAGCTCCTACGAGCAGTACTTC.

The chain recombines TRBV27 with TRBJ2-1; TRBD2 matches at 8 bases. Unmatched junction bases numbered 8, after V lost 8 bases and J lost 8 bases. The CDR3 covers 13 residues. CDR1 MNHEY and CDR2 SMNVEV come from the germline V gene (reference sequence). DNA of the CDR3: TGTGCCAGCGGTTACGGGAGGGGAGATGAGCAGTTCTTC. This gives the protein CASGYGRGDEQFF.

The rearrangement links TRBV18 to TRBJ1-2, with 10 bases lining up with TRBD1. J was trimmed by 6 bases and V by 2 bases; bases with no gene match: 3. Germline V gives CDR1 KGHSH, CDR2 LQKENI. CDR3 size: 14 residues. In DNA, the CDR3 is TGTGCCAGCTCACCATCCGGGACAGGGGATGGCTACACCTTC. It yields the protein CASSPSGTGDGYTF.